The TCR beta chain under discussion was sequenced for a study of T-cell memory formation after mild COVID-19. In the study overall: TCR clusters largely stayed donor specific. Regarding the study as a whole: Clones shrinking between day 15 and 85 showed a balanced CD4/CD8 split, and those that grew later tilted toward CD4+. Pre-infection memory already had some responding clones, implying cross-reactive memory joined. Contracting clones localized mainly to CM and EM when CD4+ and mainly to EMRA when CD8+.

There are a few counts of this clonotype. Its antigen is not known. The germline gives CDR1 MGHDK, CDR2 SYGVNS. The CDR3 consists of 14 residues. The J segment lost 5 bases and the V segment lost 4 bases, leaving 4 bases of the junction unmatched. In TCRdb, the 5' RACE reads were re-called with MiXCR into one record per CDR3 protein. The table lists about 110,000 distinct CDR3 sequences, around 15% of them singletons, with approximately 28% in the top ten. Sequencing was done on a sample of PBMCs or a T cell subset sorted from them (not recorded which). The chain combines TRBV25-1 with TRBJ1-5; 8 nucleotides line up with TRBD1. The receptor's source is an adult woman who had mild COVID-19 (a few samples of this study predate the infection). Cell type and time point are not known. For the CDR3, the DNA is TGTGCCAGCAGTGTTGGACAGGGCGATCAGCCCCAGCATTTT. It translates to CASSVGQGDQPQHF.